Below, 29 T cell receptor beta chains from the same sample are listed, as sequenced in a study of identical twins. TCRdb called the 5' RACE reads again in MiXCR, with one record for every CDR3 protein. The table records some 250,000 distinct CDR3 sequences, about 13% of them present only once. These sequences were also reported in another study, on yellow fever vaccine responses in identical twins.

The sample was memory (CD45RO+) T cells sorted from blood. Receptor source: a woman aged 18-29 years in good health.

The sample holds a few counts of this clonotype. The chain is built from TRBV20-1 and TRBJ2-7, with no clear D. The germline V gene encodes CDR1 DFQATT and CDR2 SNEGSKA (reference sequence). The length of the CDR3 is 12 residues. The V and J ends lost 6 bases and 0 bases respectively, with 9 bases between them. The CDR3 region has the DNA TGCAGTGCCCGTATTAGCTCCTACGAGCAGTACTTC. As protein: CSARISSYEQYF.

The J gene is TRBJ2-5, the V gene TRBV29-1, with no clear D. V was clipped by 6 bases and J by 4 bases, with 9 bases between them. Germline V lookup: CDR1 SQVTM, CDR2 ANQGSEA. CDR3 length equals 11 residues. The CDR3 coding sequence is TGCAGCGTACCCCGTCGAGAGACCCAGTACTTC. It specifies CSVPRRETQYF. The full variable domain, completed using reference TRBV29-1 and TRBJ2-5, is SAVISQKPSRDICQRGTSLTIQCQVDSQVTMMFWYRQQPGQSLTLIATANQGSEATYESGFVIDKFPISRPNLTFSTLTVSNMSPEDSSIYLCSVPRRETQYFGPGTRLLVL.

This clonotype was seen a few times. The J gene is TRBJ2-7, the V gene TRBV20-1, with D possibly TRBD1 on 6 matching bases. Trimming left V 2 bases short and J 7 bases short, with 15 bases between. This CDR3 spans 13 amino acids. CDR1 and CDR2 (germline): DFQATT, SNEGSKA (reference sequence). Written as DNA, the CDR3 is TGCAGTGCTAGACGGCAGGGGATAGGGGAGCAGTACTTC. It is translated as CSARRQGIGEQYF.

The CDR3 nucleotides read TGTGCCAGCAGTCAAGGGACAAAGCTGCTCGAGCAGTACTTC. Its translation is CASSQGTKLLEQYF. The J gene is TRBJ2-7, the V gene TRBV6-1; TRBD1 might be the D (6 bases). Trimming stripped 5 bases from V and 6 bases from J, with 17 bases between. This CDR3 has 14 residues. Germline V CDR1 and CDR2: MNHNS, SASEGT.

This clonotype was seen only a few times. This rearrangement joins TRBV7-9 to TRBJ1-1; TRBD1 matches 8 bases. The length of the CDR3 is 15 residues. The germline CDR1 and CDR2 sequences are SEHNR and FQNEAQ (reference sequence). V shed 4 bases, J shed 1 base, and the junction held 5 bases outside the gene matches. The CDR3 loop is CASSSQDRANTEAFF. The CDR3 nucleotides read TGTGCCAGCAGCTCTCAGGACAGGGCGAACACTGAAGCTTTCTTT.

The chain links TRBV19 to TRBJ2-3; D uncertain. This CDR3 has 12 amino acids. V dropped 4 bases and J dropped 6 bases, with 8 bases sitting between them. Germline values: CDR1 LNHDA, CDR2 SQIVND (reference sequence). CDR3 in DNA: TGTGCCAGTAGTACGATGTCGGATACGCAGTATTTT. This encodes CASSTMSDTQYF.

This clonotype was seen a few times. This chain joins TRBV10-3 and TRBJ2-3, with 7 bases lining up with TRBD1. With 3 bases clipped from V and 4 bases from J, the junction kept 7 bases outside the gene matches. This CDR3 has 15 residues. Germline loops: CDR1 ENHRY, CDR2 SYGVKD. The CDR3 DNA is TGTGCCATCAGTGAAATAGGGGGCGAGGCAGATACGCAGTATTTT. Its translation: CAISEIGGEADTQYF.

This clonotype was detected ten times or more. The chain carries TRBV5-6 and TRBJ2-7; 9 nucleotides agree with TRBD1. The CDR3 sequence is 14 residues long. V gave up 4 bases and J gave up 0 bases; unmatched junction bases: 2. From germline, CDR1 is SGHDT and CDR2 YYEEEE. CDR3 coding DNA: TGTGCCAGCAGCCGGGACAGGGCCTCCTACGAGCAGTACTTC. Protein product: CASSRDRASYEQYF.

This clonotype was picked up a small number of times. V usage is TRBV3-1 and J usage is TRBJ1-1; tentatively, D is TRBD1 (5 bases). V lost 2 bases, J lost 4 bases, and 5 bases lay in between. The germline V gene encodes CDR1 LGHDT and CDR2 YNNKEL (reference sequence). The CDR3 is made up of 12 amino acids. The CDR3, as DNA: TGTGCCAGCAGCCAAAGGGGCACTGAAGCTTTCTTT. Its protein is CASSQRGTEAFF.

CDR3 residues: CSVVGELFF. DNA of the CDR3: TGCAGCGTTGTCGGCGAACTGTTTTTT. J is TRBJ2-2 and V is TRBV29-1, with D unresolved. The CDR3 totals 9 residues. From germline, CDR1 is SQVTM and CDR2 ANQGSEA. Trimming stripped 4 bases from V and 14 bases from J, with 8 bases between.

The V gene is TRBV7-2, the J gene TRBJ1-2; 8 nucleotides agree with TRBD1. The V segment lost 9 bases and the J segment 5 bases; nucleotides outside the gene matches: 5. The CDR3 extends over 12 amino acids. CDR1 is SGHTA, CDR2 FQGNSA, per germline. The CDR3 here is CASMGQVYGYTF. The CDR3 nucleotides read TGTGCCAGTATGGGACAGGTTTATGGCTACACCTTC.

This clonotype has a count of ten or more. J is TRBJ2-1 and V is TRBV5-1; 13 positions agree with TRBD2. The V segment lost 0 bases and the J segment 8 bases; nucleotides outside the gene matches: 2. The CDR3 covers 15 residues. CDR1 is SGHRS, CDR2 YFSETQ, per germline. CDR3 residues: CASSLATSGRDEQFF. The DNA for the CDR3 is TGCGCCAGCAGCTTGGCTACTAGCGGGAGGGATGAGCAGTTCTTC.

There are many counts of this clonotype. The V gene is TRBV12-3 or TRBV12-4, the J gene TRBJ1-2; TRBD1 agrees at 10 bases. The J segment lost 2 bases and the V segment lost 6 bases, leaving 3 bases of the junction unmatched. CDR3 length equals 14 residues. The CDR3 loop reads CASSPGQGNYGYTF. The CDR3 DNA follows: TGTGCCAGCAGCCCGGGACAGGGGAACTATGGCTACACCTTC.

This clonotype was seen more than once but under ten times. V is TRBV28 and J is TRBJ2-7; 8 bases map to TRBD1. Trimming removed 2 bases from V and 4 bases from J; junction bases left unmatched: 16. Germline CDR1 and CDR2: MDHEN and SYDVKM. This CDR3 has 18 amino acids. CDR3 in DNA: TGTGCCAGCAGTTTAAAGAGGACAGGGCGGATTATCGGTTACGAGCAGTACTTC. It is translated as CASSLKRTGRIIGYEQYF.

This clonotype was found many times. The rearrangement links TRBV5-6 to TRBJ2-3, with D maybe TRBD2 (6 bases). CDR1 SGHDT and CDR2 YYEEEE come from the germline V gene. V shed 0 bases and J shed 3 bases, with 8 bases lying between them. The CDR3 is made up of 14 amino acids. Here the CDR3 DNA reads TGTGCCAGCAGCTTGGGGAGGGCGACAGATACGCAGTATTTT. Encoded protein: CASSLGRATDTQYF.

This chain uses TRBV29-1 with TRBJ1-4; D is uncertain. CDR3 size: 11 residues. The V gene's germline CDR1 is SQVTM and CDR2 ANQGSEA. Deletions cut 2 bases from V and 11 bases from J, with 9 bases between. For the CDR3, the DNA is TGCAGCGTTGAATTCGGGGATAAACTGTTTTTT. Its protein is CSVEFGDKLFF.

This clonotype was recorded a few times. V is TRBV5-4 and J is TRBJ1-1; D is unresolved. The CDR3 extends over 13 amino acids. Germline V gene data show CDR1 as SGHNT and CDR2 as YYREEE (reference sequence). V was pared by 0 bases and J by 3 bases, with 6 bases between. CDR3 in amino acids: CASSLELYTEAFF. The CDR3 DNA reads TGTGCCAGCAGCTTGGAGCTGTACACTGAAGCTTTCTTT.

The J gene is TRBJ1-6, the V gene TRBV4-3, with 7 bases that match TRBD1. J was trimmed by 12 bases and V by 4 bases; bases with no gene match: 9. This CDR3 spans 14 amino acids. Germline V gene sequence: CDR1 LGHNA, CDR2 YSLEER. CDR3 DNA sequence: TGCGCCAGCAGCCGACAGACAGGGTTCTTACCCCTCCACTTT. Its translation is CASSRQTGFLPLHF.

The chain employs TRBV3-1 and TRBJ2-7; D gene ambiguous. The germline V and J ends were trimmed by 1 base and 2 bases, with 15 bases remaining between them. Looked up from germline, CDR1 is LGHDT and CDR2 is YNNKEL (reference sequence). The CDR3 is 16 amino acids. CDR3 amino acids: CASSQGLPSYPYEQYF. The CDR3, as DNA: TGTGCCAGCAGCCAAGGTTTACCTTCATACCCCTACGAGCAGTACTTC.

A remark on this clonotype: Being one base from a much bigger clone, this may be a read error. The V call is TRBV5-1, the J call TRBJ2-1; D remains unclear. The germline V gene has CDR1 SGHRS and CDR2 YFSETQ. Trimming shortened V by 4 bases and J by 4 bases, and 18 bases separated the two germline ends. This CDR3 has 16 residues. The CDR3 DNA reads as TGCGCCAGCAGCGCACAAACAGACGGTCCGTACAATGAGCAGTTCTTC. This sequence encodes CASSAQTDGPYNEQFF.

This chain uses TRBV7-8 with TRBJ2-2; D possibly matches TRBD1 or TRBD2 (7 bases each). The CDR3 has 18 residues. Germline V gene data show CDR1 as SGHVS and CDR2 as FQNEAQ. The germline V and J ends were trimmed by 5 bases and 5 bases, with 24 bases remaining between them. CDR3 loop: CASSPSGIAGGVTGELFF. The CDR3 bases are TGTGCCAGCAGCCCGTCCGGGATCGCAGGGGGGGTTACCGGGGAGCTGTTTTTT.

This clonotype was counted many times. DNA for the CDR3: TGTGCCAGCAGTGACTCGGCCGGGGGGGCCTCGGATACGCAGTATTTT. It is translated as CASSDSAGGASDTQYF. The chain carries TRBV6-4 and TRBJ2-3, with 8 bases identical to TRBD2. This CDR3 region has 16 residues. Germline assignment: CDR1 MRHNA and CDR2 SNTAGT. With 0 bases clipped from V and 6 bases from J, the junction kept 8 bases outside the gene matches.

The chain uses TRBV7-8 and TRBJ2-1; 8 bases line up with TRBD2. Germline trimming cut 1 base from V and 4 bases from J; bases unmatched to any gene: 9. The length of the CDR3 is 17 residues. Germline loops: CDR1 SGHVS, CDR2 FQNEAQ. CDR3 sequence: CASSLGSVAGNYNEQFF. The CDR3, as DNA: TGTGCCAGCAGCTTAGGATCGGTAGCGGGAAATTACAATGAGCAGTTCTTC.

The CDR3 spells CATSRDVGGIEKLFF. CDR3 in DNA: TGTGCCACCAGCAGAGATGTAGGCGGAATTGAAAAACTGTTTTTT. This rearrangement joins TRBV15 to TRBJ1-4; D unresolved. The CDR3 has 15 residues. Trimming shortened V by 0 bases and J by 7 bases, and 12 bases separated the two germline ends. Germline V gene data show CDR1 as LNHNV and CDR2 as YYDKDF (reference sequence).

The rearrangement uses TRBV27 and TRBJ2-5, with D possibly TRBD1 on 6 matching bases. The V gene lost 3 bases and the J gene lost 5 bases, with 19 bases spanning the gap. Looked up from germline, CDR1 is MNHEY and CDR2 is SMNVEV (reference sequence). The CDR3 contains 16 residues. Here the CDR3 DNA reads TGTGCCAGCAGTTTCACGGGACAATGGGGCGGGGAGACCCAGTACTTC. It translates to CASSFTGQWGGETQYF.

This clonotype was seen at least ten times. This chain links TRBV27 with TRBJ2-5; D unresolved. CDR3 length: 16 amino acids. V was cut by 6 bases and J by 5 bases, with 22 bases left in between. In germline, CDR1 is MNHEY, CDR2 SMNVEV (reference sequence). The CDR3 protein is CASSTSPTRTLETQYF. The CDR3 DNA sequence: TGTGCCAGCAGCACTTCCCCCACTCGTACGTTGGAGACCCAGTACTTC.

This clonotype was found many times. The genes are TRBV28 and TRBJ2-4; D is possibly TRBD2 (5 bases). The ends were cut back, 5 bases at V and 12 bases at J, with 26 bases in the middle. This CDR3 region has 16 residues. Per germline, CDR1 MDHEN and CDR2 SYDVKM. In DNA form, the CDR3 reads TGTGCCAGCAGTGCAAATAACGAGGGTGAGGCTCGGCATCAGTACTTC. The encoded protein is CASSANNEGEARHQYF.

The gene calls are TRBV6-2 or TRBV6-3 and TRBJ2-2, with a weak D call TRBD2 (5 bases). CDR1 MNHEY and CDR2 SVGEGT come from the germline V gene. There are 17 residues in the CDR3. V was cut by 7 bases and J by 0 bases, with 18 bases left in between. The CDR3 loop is CASTLIGGFANTGELFF. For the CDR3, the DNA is TGTGCCAGCACCCTTATCGGAGGTTTCGCGAACACCGGGGAGCTGTTTTTT.

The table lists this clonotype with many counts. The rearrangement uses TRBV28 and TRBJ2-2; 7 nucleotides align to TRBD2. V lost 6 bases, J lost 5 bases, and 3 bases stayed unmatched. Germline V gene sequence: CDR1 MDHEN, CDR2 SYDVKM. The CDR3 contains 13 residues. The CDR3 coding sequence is TGTGCCAGCAGATGGGGGGGAACCGGGGAGCTGTTTTTT. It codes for CASRWGGTGELFF.